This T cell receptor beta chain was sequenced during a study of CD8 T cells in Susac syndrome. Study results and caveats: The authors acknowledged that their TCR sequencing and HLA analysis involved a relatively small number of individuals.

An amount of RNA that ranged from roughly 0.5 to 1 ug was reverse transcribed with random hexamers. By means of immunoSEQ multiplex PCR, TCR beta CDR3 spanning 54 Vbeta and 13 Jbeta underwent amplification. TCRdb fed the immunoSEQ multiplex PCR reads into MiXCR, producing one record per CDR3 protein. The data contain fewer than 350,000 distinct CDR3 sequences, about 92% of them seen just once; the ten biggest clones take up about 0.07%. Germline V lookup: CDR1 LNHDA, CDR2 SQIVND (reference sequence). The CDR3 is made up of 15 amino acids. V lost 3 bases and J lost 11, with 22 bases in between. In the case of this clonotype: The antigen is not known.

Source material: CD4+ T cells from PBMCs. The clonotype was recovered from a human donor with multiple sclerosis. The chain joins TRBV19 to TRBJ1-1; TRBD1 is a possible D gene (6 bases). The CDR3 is CASSMSWNREQGAFF. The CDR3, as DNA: TGTGCCAGTAGTATGAGTTGGAACAGGGAACAAGGGGCTTTCTTT.